This TCR beta chain appears in the sequencing data of a study of metastatic and nonmetastatic thyroid tumors. Thyroid surgery took place with no prior treatment in any patient. TCRdb re-called the PCR reads via MiXCR. Counted here are some 10,000 clones, around a quarter occurring once; the ten biggest clones make up around 10%. CDR1 SGHAT and CDR2 FQNNGV come from the germline V gene. V lost 6 bases, J lost 4 bases, and 10 bases lay in between. This CDR3 is built from 13 residues. This chain uses TRBV11-2 with TRBJ2-1, with D unresolved. This TCR was recovered from a female donor with papillary thyroid cancer or a benign thyroid nodule (not recorded which). Some clones in this sample may be carry-over from other donors' samples. The sequencing input was tumor tissue. CDR3 loop: CASRYDIYNEQFF. The CDR3 bases are TGTGCCAGCAGGTACGACATTTACAATGAGCAGTTCTTC.